These 8 T cell receptor beta chains originate from one sample sequenced in a study of blood T cell repertoires in COVID-19. Profiling relied on immunoSEQ multiplex PCR, and the TCRdb table lists in-frame clones only, not all of them. Among about 300,000 clones, 85% were seen once, and the ten largest hold around 2.3%. Sequenced sample: PBMCs or T cells enriched from blood (not recorded which). These receptors were taken from a woman between 45 and 65 years old who had recovered from COVID-19.

The chain carries TRBV28 and TRBJ1-6; 7 bases align to TRBD1. Germline-derived CDR1 and CDR2 are MDHEN and SYDVKM. The CDR3 spans 14 residues. Trimming at V came to 6 bases and at J to 9 bases, leaving 8 bases not matched to a gene. The CDR3 reads CASSPGQSTSPLHF. CDR3 nucleotides: TGTGCCAGCAGCCCGGGACAGTCGACTTCACCCCTCCACTTT.

Here the CDR3 reads CASSSRASGGRTGELFF. The CDR3 bases are TGTGCCAGCAGCTCTAGGGCTAGCGGAGGGAGGACCGGGGAGCTGTTTTTT. The V and J genes are TRBV7-9 and TRBJ2-2; 7 nucleotides agree with TRBD2. V dropped 4 bases and J dropped 5; count of bases not matched to a gene: 13. Germline CDR1 reads SEHNR; CDR2 reads FQNEAQ (reference sequence). The CDR3 has 17 amino acids.

This chain links TRBV19 with TRBJ1-4; D is possibly TRBD1 (5 bases). CDR1 and CDR2 (germline): LNHDA, SQIVND (reference sequence). Trimming took 6 bases from V and 8 from J, leaving 22 bases between them. The CDR3 has 16 residues. This CDR3 reads CASRTHQGQSDEKLFF. CDR3 DNA: TGTGCCAGTAGAACTCATCAGGGCCAGTCAGACGAAAAACTGTTTTTT.

The chain links TRBV5-6 to TRBJ2-7, with 9 nucleotides matching TRBD1. This CDR3 region has 15 residues. Germline-derived CDR1 and CDR2 are SGHDT and YYEEEE. After removal of 4 bases from V and 2 bases from J, the junction contained 7 bases not matched to a gene. CDR3 loop: CASSGTGTGTYEQYF. CDR3 nucleotides: TGTGCCAGCAGCGGAACCGGGACAGGGACCTACGAGCAGTACTTC.

V gene TRBV28 combines with J gene TRBJ1-4, with D unresolved. Germline CDR1 MDHEN, CDR2 SYDVKM. CDR3 size: 16 residues. V lost 1 base and J 2 bases, leaving 11 bases between the germline ends. In DNA, the CDR3 is TGTGCCAGCAGTTTATTCGGGGTCCTCACTAATGAAAAACTGTTTTTT. Translated: CASSLFGVLTNEKLFF.

The rearrangement uses TRBV15 and TRBJ1-3; no firm D call. Germline assignment: CDR1 LNHNV and CDR2 YYDKDF (reference sequence). Trimming took 1 base from V and 0 from J, leaving 10 bases between them. This CDR3 is built from 16 residues. The CDR3 sequence: CATSRGAVNSGNTIYF. CDR3 sequence (DNA): TGTGCCACCAGCAGAGGGGCCGTAAACTCTGGAAACACCATATATTTT.

This sequence joins TRBV5-1 and TRBJ1-2; 9 bases line up with TRBD1. Germline assignment: CDR1 SGHRS and CDR2 YFSETQ. The V gene end was trimmed by 1 base and the J gene end by 8 bases; junction bases not matched to a gene: 12. The CDR3 loop spans 16 amino acids. The CDR3 nucleotides read TGCGCCAGCAGCTTGCCATTTCCCGGGACAGGGAAGGGCTACACCTTC. Its translation is CASSLPFPGTGKGYTF.

For the CDR3, the DNA is TGTGCCAGCACACGCCAGGGAGCGGGTAACACTGAAGCTTTCTTT. Protein product: CASTRQGAGNTEAFF. The J gene is TRBJ1-1, the V gene TRBV27; tentative D call: TRBD1 (5 bases). V lost 7 bases to trimming and J lost 2 bases, with 17 bases between them. Germline assignment: CDR1 MNHEY and CDR2 SMNVEV (reference sequence). This CDR3 has 15 amino acids.